The T cell receptor (beta chain) described here comes from a study of T cell responses to AZD1222 COVID-19 vaccine. Study-wide points: At baseline, just a handful of AZD1222 recipients tested seropositive.

Generated by immunoSEQ multiplex PCR, the TCRdb table keeps only in-frame clones and is missing some. The sample yields around 160,000 clones, 93% seen once. Note on this clone: Its antigen is still unknown.

Per the germline V gene, CDR1 is SGHAT and CDR2 is FQDESV (reference sequence). V was clipped by 5 bases and J by 1 base, with 9 bases between them. This CDR3 comprises 14 residues. This receptor was obtained from an adult in good health. Sequenced material: peripheral blood, taken on day 0 of AZD1222 vaccination. V gene TRBV11-1 combines with J gene TRBJ2-4; D not resolved. This CDR3 is CASSLFGAKNIQYF. The CDR3 nucleotides are TGTGCCAGCAGCCTATTTGGCGCCAAAAACATTCAGTACTTC.